The 5 T cell receptor beta chains reported below all come from one sample, sequenced in a study of radiotherapy plus CTLA-4 blockade in lung cancer. Profiling relied on immunoSEQ multiplex PCR, and the TCRdb table lists in-frame clones only, not all of them. Found here are roughly 60,000 clones, less than 85% of them singletons; the top ten hold 2.5% to 3%. The sample consisted of peripheral blood, taken from a patient treated with radiotherapy plus ipilimumab. These receptors were obtained from a human donor with non-small cell lung cancer who had a complete response to radiotherapy plus ipilimumab.

The chain uses TRBV27 and TRBJ2-1; 13 bases match TRBD2. Looked up from germline, CDR1 is MNHEY and CDR2 is SMNVEV (reference sequence). This CDR3 has 18 amino acids. The V and J ends lost 5 bases and 1 base, in that order; junction bases with no gene match: 8. CDR3 in DNA: TGTGCCAGCAGTGAACTAGCGGGAGGGCGGGGGTCCTACAATGAGCAGTTCTTC. As protein: CASSELAGGRGSYNEQFF.

This clone was seen just once. The chain uses TRBV5-1 and TRBJ1-3; 7 bases align to TRBD1. J gave up 3 bases and V 4 bases, and 4 bases lay outside the gene matches. The length of the CDR3 is 14 residues. Per the germline V gene, CDR1 is SGHRS and CDR2 is YFSETQ. CDR3 region: CASSLTGFGNTIYF. The CDR3 bases are TGCGCCAGCAGCCTGACAGGGTTTGGAAACACCATATATTTT.

This clone was observed a few times. The chain combines TRBV11-2 with TRBJ1-2, with TRBD1 matching over 7 bases. The CDR3 sequence is 16 residues long. V was clipped by 5 bases and J by 1 base; unmatched bases: 10. The germline V gene has CDR1 SGHAT and CDR2 FQNNGV. CDR3 coding DNA: TGTGCCAGCAGCCTAATCCGGGACAGCTATAACTATGGCTACACCTTC. Translating it yields CASSLIRDSYNYGYTF.

The V gene is TRBV15, the J gene TRBJ2-1, with 7 bases that match TRBD2. With 1 base clipped from V and 4 bases from J, the junction kept 4 bases outside the gene matches. This CDR3 comprises 15 residues. CDR1 is LNHNV and CDR2 is YYDKDF in the germline V gene (reference sequence). The CDR3 loop reads CATSRAGGLYNEQFF. In nucleotides, the CDR3 is TGTGCCACCAGCAGAGCGGGGGGTTTATACAATGAGCAGTTCTTC.

The gene calls are TRBV10-2 and TRBJ2-4; TRBD2 aligns across 8 bases. The CDR3 loop spans 14 amino acids. V gave up 6 bases and J gave up 7 bases; unmatched junction bases: 8. In germline, CDR1 is WSHSY, CDR2 SAAADI. CDR3 protein: CASSPSGSGNIQYF. The CDR3 DNA follows: TGCGCCAGCAGCCCCAGCGGGAGTGGGAACATTCAGTACTTC.